This TCR beta chain was obtained from a study of T cell repertoires in cytomegalovirus infection. General study results and limits: Totalled public TCR beta family frequency picked out people who carried CMV plus the relevant HLA. HLA-C-restricted CMV-specific TCR beta clonotypes were dominant in the ex vivo response.

This CDR3 is 13 amino acids long. V lost 8 bases and J lost 9, with 19 bases in between. Germline V gene lookup returns CDR1 MNHEY and CDR2 SMNVEV (reference sequence). TCRdb processed the reads anew with MiXCR; each CDR3 protein has one entry. This table has roughly 600,000 distinct CDR3 sequences, 24% appearing once. About this clonotype itself: The antigen is undetermined.

This rearrangement joins TRBV27 to TRBJ1-1; D ambiguous. This TCR was sampled from a human donor in good health (CMV status not recorded). Some clones in this sample may be carry-over from other donors' samples. Input material: CD8+ T cells from PBMCs. CDR3 region: CASFAGLADKAFF. The CDR3 bases are TGTGCCAGCTTTGCTGGACTGGCGGATAAAGCTTTCTTT.